This T cell receptor (beta chain) was documented in a study of blood T cell repertoires in COVID-19. A single count supports this clone. The protocol was immunoSEQ multiplex PCR, while the TCRdb copy is restricted to in-frame clones and leaves out a portion. The sample contains about 130,000 clones, approximately 81% of which appear only once. Specimen: peripheral blood. This clonotype was sampled from a woman aged 25 to 39 who had recovered from COVID-19.

CDR3 sequence reads: CASFRLAGDTQYF. CDR3 sequence (DNA): TGTGCCAGTTTCAGACTAGCGGGAGATACGCAGTATTTT. The chain joins TRBV18 to TRBJ2-3, with 10 bases identical to TRBD2. V was pared by 9 bases and J by 5 bases, with 5 bases of the junction left unmatched. Germline V gene data show CDR1 as KGHSH and CDR2 as LQKENI. CDR3 size: 13 residues.